The 2 T cell receptor beta chains below all came from one sample that was sequenced in a study of blood T cell repertoires in COVID-19. Libraries were prepared by immunoSEQ multiplex PCR; TCRdb keeps only in-frame clonotypes and omits some of them. The repertoire holds approximately 80,000 clones, with roughly four fifths as singletons. Sequencing input: peripheral blood. These receptors all come from a human donor in a cohort sampled during active COVID-19.

The rearrangement uses TRBV25-1 and TRBJ1-2; tentatively, D is TRBD1 (5 bases). Trimming shortened V by 3 bases and J by 3 bases, and 14 bases separated the two germline ends. Germline V gene lookup returns CDR1 MGHDK and CDR2 SYGVNS. The CDR3 spans 15 residues. DNA of the CDR3: TGTGCCAGCAGTGATGAAGGGACTGGGGACTATGGCTACACCTTC. Translating gives CASSDEGTGDYGYTF.

This clone was seen a few times. The rearrangement links TRBV5-1 to TRBJ1-2; 7 bases fit TRBD1. Germline values: CDR1 SGHRS, CDR2 YFSETQ. This CDR3 is built from 15 residues. The J segment lost 4 bases and the V segment lost 4 bases, leaving 10 bases of the junction unmatched. The CDR3: CASSPRTGLSYGYTF. In DNA, the CDR3 is TGCGCCAGCAGCCCCCGGACAGGACTAAGCTATGGCTACACCTTC.